This TCR beta chain was profiled in a study of blood T cell repertoires in COVID-19. How the authors handled the data: How many nucleated cells were present was estimated from reference gene primer amplification. TCRdb's copy holds only in-frame clones and misses some; the assay was immunoSEQ multiplex PCR. The V and J calls and the clone size are those of that table, but D and trimming were determined from the DNA. The sample carries around 270,000 clones, 86% recorded once. This CDR3 comprises 14 residues. V was pared by 5 bases and J by 0 bases, with 4 bases of the junction left unmatched. The V gene's germline CDR1 is SGHAT and CDR2 FQNNGV. A single count supports this clone.

Sequenced input: peripheral blood. This clonotype was obtained from a man in his thirties or forties with active or convalescent COVID-19. The rearrangement uses TRBV11-2 and TRBJ2-7; 7 bases match TRBD2. This chain's CDR3 is CASSPRTSSYEQYF. CDR3 bases: TGTGCCAGCAGCCCGCGGACTAGCTCCTACGAGCAGTACTTC. Complete variable domain (other parts from reference TRBV11-2 and TRBJ2-7): EAGVAQSPRYKIIEKRQSVAFWCNPISGHATLYWYQQILGQGPKLLIQFQNNGVVDDSQLPKDRFSAERLKGVDSTLKIQPAKLEDSAVYLCASSPRTSSYEQYFGPGTRLTVT.